This entry features one T cell receptor (beta chain) sequence. The target antigen is unknown. The CDR3 runs to 17 residues. Trimming pared 5 bases from V and 4 bases from J, leaving 24 bases between. Germline lookup yields CDR1 SEHNR and CDR2 FQNEAQ (reference sequence). Sequencing used immunoSEQ multiplex PCR; TCRdb keeps in-frame clones, though not all of them. The repertoire has about 20,000 clones, approximately 87% of them found once; the top ten carry approximately 23%. The record originates from a study of OX40 agonist ivuxolimab in advanced cancers. Across the whole study: A diagnosis of hepatocellular carcinoma, melanoma, renal cell or head and neck cancer was present in dose-escalation patients. Findings and caveats of the study: Determination of antigen specificity was not performed for the expanded peripheral T cells.

The TCR originated in an adult with an advanced solid tumor such as melanoma, head and neck, liver or kidney cancer. V usage is TRBV7-9 and J usage is TRBJ2-7; tentatively, D is TRBD2 (5 bases). Sequenced material: CD4+ or CD8+ T cells sorted from blood, taken in a trial of the OX40 agonist ivuxolimab. The CDR3 loop is CASSPPLSGNGVYEQYF. The CDR3 DNA is TGTGCCAGCAGCCCGCCTTTGAGTGGCAACGGGGTTTACGAGCAGTACTTC.